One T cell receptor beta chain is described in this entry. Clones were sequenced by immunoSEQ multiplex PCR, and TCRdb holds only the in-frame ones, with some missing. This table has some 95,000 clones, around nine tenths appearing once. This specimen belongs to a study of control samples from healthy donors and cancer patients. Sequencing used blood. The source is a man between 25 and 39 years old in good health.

The CDR3 is CASSYPGDRQYF. CDR3 nucleotide sequence: TGTGCCAGCAGCTACCCAGGGGACCGGCAGTACTTC. The chain is built from TRBV11-2 and TRBJ2-7; D may be TRBD1 (6 bases). Germline V lookup: CDR1 SGHAT, CDR2 FQNNGV. The CDR3 has 12 amino acids. V lost 4 bases to trimming and J lost 9 bases, with 13 bases between them.